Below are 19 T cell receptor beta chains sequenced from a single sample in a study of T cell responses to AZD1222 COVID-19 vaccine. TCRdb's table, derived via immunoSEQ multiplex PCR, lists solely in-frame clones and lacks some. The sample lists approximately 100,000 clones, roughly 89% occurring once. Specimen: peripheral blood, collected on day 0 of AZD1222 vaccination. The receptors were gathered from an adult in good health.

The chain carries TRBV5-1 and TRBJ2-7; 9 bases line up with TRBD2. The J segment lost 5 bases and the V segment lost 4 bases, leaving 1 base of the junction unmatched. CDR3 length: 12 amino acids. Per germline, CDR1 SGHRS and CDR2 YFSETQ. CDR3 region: CASSPSGNEQYF. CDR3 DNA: TGCGCCAGCAGCCCTAGCGGGAACGAGCAGTACTTC.

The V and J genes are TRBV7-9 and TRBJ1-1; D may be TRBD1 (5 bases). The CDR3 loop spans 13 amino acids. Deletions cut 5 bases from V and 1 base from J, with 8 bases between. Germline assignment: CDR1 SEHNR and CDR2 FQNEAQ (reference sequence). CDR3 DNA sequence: TGTGCCAGCAGCCGGGGGTCGAACACTGAAGCTTTCTTT. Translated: CASSRGSNTEAFF.

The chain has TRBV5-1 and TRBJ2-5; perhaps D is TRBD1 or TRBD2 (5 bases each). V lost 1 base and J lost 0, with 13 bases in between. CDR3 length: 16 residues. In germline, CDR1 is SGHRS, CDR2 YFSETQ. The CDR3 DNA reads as TGCGCCAGCAGCTTGTCCTCCGGGACCTACCAAGAGACCCAGTACTTC. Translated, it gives CASSLSSGTYQETQYF.

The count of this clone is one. The CDR3: CASSLLRGGGNTIYF. DNA of the CDR3: TGTGCCAGCAGCCTGCTCAGGGGAGGAGGAAACACCATATATTTT. The chain couples TRBV5-7 to TRBJ1-3; possible D gene TRBD1, 6 bases. TRBV5-7 qualifies as an ORF whose function is uncertain. With 4 bases removed from V and 4 bases from J, the gap between germline ends came to 15 bases. There are 15 residues in the CDR3.

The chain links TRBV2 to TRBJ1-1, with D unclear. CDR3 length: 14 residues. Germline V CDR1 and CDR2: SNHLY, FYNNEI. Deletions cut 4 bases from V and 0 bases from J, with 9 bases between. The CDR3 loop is CASSARGMNTEAFF. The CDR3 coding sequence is TGTGCCAGCAGTGCTCGGGGAATGAACACTGAAGCTTTCTTT.

The CDR3 reads CASSFACRECYEQFF. In DNA, the CDR3 is TGTGCCAGCAGCTTTGCTTGCAGGGAGTGCTATGAGCAGTTCTTC. This chain uses TRBV12-1 with TRBJ2-1. TRBV12-1 is labeled a pseudogene. This CDR3 region has 15 residues.

The CDR3 DNA reads as TGTGCCATCAGTGAGGCGGACAGGGTCGGGGGAAACACCATATATTTT. As protein: CAISEADRVGGNTIYF. The chain employs TRBV10-3 and TRBJ1-3; 8 bases fit TRBD1. Germline CDR1 ENHRY, CDR2 SYGVKD. The V and J ends lost 2 bases and 4 bases, in that order; junction bases with no gene match: 7. CDR3 length equals 16 residues.

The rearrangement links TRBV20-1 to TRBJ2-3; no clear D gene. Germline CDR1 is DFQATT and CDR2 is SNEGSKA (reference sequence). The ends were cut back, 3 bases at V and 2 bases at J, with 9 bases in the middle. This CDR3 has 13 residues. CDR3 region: CSASSKDTDTQYF. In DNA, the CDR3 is TGCAGTGCTAGTTCTAAAGACACAGATACGCAGTATTTT.

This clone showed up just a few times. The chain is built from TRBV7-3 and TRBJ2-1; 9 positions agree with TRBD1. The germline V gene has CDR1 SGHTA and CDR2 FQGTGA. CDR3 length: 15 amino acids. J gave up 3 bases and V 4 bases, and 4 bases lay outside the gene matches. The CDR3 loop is CASSSSGQGYNEQFF. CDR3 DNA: TGTGCCAGCAGCTCTTCGGGACAGGGCTACAATGAGCAGTTCTTC.

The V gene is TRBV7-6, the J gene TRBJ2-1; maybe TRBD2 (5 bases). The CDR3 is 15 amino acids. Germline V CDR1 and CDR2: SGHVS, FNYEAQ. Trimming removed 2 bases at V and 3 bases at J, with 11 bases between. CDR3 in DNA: TGTGCCAGCAGCTTACAGCGGCAGATCTACAATGAGCAGTTCTTC. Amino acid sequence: CASSLQRQIYNEQFF.

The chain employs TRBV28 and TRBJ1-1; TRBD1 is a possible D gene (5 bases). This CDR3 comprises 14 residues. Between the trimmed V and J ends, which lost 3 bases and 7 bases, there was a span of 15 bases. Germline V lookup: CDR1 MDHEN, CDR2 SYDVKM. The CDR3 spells CASSFPPGFGEAFF. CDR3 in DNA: TGTGCCAGCAGTTTCCCCCCAGGGTTCGGTGAAGCTTTCTTT. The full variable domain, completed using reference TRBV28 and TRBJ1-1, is DVKVTQSSRYLVKRTGEKVFLECVQDMDHENMFWYRQDPGLGLRLIYFSYDVKMKEKGDIPEGYSVSREKKERFSLILESASTNQTSMYLCASSFPPGFGEAFFGQGTRLTVV.

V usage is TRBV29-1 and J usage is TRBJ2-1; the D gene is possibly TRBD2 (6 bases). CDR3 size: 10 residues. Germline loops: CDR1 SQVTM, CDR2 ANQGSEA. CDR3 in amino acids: CSGSGNEQFF. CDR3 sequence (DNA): TGCTCTGGTAGCGGCAATGAGCAGTTCTTC.

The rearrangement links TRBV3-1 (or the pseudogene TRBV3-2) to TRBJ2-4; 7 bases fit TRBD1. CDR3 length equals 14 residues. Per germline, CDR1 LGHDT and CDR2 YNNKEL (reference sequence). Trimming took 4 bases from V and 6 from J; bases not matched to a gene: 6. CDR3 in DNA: TGTGCCAGCAGCCCCCAGGGACAGACAAACATTCAGTACTTC. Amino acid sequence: CASSPQGQTNIQYF.

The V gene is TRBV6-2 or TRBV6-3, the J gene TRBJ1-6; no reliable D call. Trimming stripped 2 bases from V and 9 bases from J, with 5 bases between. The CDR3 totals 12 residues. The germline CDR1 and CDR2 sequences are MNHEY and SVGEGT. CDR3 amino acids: CASSYVASPLHF. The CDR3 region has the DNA TGTGCCAGCAGTTACGTTGCTTCACCCCTCCACTTT.

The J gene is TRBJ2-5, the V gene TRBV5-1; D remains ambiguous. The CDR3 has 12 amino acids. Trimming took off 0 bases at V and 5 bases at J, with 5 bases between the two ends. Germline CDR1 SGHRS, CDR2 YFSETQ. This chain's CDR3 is CASSLDRETQYF. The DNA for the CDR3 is TGCGCCAGCAGCTTGGATCGGGAGACCCAGTACTTC.

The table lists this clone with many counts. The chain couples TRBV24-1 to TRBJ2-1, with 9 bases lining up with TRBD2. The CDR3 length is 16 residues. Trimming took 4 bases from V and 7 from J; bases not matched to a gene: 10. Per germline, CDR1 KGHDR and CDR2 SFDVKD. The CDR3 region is CATSDRRGGSLNEQFF. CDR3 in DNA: TGTGCCACCAGTGACCGGCGGGGGGGTTCTCTTAATGAGCAGTTCTTC.

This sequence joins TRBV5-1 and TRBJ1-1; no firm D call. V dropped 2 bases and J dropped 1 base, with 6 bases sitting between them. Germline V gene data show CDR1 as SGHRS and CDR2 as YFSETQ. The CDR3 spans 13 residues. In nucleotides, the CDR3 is TGCGCCAGCAGCTTCGGAAGGAACACTGAAGCTTTCTTT. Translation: CASSFGRNTEAFF.

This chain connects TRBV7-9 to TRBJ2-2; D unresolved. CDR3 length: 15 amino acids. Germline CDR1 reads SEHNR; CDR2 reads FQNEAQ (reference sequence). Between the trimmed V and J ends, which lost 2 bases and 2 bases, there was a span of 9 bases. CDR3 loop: CASSLRKANTGELFF. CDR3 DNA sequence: TGTGCCAGCAGCTTAAGGAAAGCCAACACCGGGGAGCTGTTTTTT.

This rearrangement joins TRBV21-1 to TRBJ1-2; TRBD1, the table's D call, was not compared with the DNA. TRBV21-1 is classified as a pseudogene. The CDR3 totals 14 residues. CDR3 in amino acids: CASSKRGRAYGYTF. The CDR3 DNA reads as TGTGCCAGCAGCAAAAGGGGGCGGGCCTATGGCTACACCTTC.